Listed below are T cell receptor beta chains from one sample, sequenced in a study of cytomegalovirus exposure and HLA in healthy donors. Some clones are missing from TCRdb's copy, which holds only in-frame ones; the method was immunoSEQ multiplex PCR. This sample has some 130,000 clones, with 77% found just once. The sequenced sample consisted of PBMCs. The receptors originated from a man in his thirties or forties in good health and CMV-seronegative. The CDR3 runs from the conserved cysteine through the conserved F or W. Fields, in order: J gene, D gene, clone size, V gene, CDR3 DNA, CDR3 protein. A D gene is named only where the DNA matches it firmly. Only some rows state a clone size, as once, few, many or a class for expanded clones.

>TRBJ1-2|NA|NA|TRBV9
TGTGCCAGCAGCGTAGCCGGGGGACGAAACTATGGCTACACCTTC
CASSVAGGRNYGYTF
>TRBJ1-5|TRBD1|once|TRBV19
TGTGCCAGTAAGGGGGCCGGTCGTAGCAATCAGCCCCAGCATTTT
CASKGAGRSNQPQHF
>TRBJ2-3|NA|NA|TRBV5-1
TGCGCCAGCAGCTTGGCCGTGACAGGCGACACAGATACGCAGTATTTT
CASSLAVTGDTDTQYF
>TRBJ2-7|TRBD2|NA|TRBV5-4
TGTGCCAGCAGCTTCCCTAGCGGGAGCTCCTACGAGCAGTACTTC
CASSFPSGSSYEQYF
>TRBJ2-3|TRBD2|NA|TRBV5-1
TGCGCCAGCAGCTTTCCTAGCGGGAGCACAGATACGCAGTATTTT
CASSFPSGSTDTQYF
>TRBJ1-2|NA|once|TRBV19
TGTGCCAGTAGTATAGATCTGGCGTGGACTCCAACAGACTATGGCTACACCTTC
CASSIDLAWTPTDYGYTF
>TRBJ2-2|TRBD1|NA|TRBV7-9
TGTGCCAGCAGCCTTGGACAGGGAAGTACCGGGGAGCTGTTTTTT
CASSLGQGSTGELFF
>TRBJ1-5|NA|NA|TRBV27
TGTGCCAGCAGTTTATGGGGGGGGGATCAGCCCCAGCATTTT
CASSLWGGDQPQHF
>TRBJ2-5|NA|NA|TRBV27
TGTGCCAGCAGTTTATCGGGACACGGAGAGACCCAGTACTTC
CASSLSGHGETQYF
>TRBJ1-1|NA|NA|TRBV28
TGTGCCAGCAGTTTGGGACAAATAAACACTGAAGCTTTCTTT
CASSLGQINTEAFF
>TRBJ1-5|NA|NA|TRBV27
TGTGCCAGCAGTTTAAAAGCGAATCAGCCCCAGCATTTT
CASSLKANQPQHF
>TRBJ2-1|TRBD2|few|TRBV6-5
TGTGCCAGCAGTTACCAACCTAGCGGGGGATACAATGAGCAGTTCTTC
CASSYQPSGGYNEQFF
>TRBJ2-3|TRBD1|NA|TRBV5-4
TGTGCCAGCAGCTTGTTCGGGACAGGGCCAGATACGCAGTATTTT
CASSLFGTGPDTQYF
>TRBJ2-3|TRBD1|NA|TRBV5-1
TGCGCCAGCAGCACTGGGACAGGGGGTGGCACAGATACGCAGTATTTT
CASSTGTGGGTDTQYF
>TRBJ2-3|TRBD2|once|TRBV5-1
TGCGCCAGCAGCCTCGGGACTAGCGGGAGAGCAGATACGCAGTATTTT
CASSLGTSGRADTQYF
>TRBJ2-4|NA|NA|TRBV2
TGTGCCAGCAGTGCCAGACCGGGACTTAACATTCAGTACTTC
CASSARPGLNIQYF
>TRBJ2-7|TRBD1|NA|TRBV29-1
TGCAGCGTTGGTTCCACCGCACAGGGGATTTACGAGCAGTACTTC
CSVGSTAQGIYEQYF
>TRBJ1-2|TRBD1|NA|TRBV15
TGTGCCACCAGCAGAACCTTACAGGGGGAGCGTGGCTACACCTTC
CATSRTLQGERGYTF
>TRBJ1-1|NA|few|TRBV6-1
TGTGCCAGCTGTCGAGCCATGAACACTGAAGCTTTCTTT
CASCRAMNTEAFF
>TRBJ2-5|NA|NA|TRBV7-6
TGTGCCAGCAGCCCCAATGGGTCGGGGGAGACCCAGTACTTC
CASSPNGSGETQYF
>TRBJ2-3|TRBD2|few|TRBV6-6
TGTGCCAGCACCGAAGCGGGATCCACAGATACGCAGTATTTT
CASTEAGSTDTQYF
>TRBJ1-1|NA|NA|TRBV7-2
TGTGCCAGCAGCTTAGTGGTCGCGGGAGAGGCTTTCTTT
CASSLVVAGEAFF
>TRBJ2-7|NA|NA|TRBV30
TGTGCCTGGAGTGCCAGCTACGAGCAGTACTTC
CAWSASYEQYF
>TRBJ2-2|TRBD1|once|TRBV7-8
TGTGCCAGCAGCAGGACAGGGGGTAACACCGGGGAGCTGTTTTTT
CASSRTGGNTGELFF
>TRBJ2-5|NA|NA|TRBV21-1
TGTGCCAGCAGCAAGGGACCGGGACTAGCGGGAGGAGAGACCCAGTACTTC
CASSKGPGLAGGETQYF
>TRBJ2-2|TRBD1|NA|TRBV15
TGTGCCACCAGCAGGGACAGGGGGTCCGGGGAGCTGTTTTTT
CATSRDRGSGELFF
>TRBJ2-1|TRBD1|NA|TRBV19
TGTGCCAGTAGTTCACTCCCGGGACAGATGGAAAATGAGCAGTTCTTC
CASSSLPGQMENEQFF
>TRBJ2-2|NA|NA|TRBV27
TGTGCCAGACCTAGCGCGACTTACACCGGGGAGCTGTTTTTT
CARPSATYTGELFF
>TRBJ1-3|TRBD1|NA|TRBV6-5
TGTGCCAGCAGACACGACAGGGCGTCGGGAAACACCATATATTTT
CASRHDRASGNTIYF
>TRBJ1-2|NA|NA|TRBV6-1
TGTGCCAGCAGTGACGGGGTAGGCTACACCTTC
CASSDGVGYTF
>TRBJ2-7|TRBD2|NA|TRBV27
TGTGCCAGCAGTAACGGACTAGCGGGACCCTCCTACGAGCAGTACTTC
CASSNGLAGPSYEQYF
>TRBJ2-1|NA|NA|TRBV2
TGTGCCAGCATCGGGGTACCCTACAATGAGCAGTTCTTC
CASIGVPYNEQFF
>TRBJ1-2|TRBD1|NA|TRBV28
TGTGCCAGCAGTTCCTCGGGACAGTTTATCTATGGCTACACCTTC
CASSSSGQFIYGYTF
>TRBJ2-7|NA|NA|TRBV9
TGTGCCAGCAGCGTAGGGAGTACGGGGTGGGACGAGCAGTACTTC
CASSVGSTGWDEQYF
>TRBJ2-5|TRBD1|NA|TRBV11-3
TGTGCCAGCAGCATCCGGGACAGCCAAGAAGAGACCCAGTACTTC
CASSIRDSQEETQYF
>TRBJ2-3|NA|NA|TRBV29-1
TGCAGCGTTGAAATCGGGGGGCCAGATACGCAGTATTTT
CSVEIGGPDTQYF
>TRBJ1-1|TRBD1|NA|TRBV19
TGTGCCAGTAGCAGCTGGACAGGGGTTATGAACACTGAAGCTTTCTTT
CASSSWTGVMNTEAFF
>TRBJ1-3|NA|NA|TRBV7-8
TGTGCCAGCAGCTTAGGGAACAGGGAGAACTCTGGAAACACCATATATTTT
CASSLGNRENSGNTIYF
>TRBJ2-7|TRBD2|NA|TRBV4-2
TGTGCCAGCAGCCAAGCGGGAGGGCCGTTCTACGAGCAGTACTTC
CASSQAGGPFYEQYF
>TRBJ2-3|NA|NA|TRBV11-2
TGTGCCAGCAGCAGGGGCGCGGTGCGCACAGATACGCAGTATTTT
CASSRGAVRTDTQYF
>TRBJ2-3|NA|NA|TRBV9
TGTGCCAGCAGCTCTCAGGGGTTCGCAGATACGCAGTATTTT
CASSSQGFADTQYF
>TRBJ2-7|TRBD1|NA|TRBV10-3
TGTGCCTCCAGAATCGGGGACAGGGCGAGCAACGAGCAGTACTTC
CASRIGDRASNEQYF
>TRBJ2-1|TRBD2|NA|TRBV5-1
TGCGCCAGCAGCCTGGGACTAGCGGGAGTAGTTGAGCAGTTCTTC
CASSLGLAGVVEQFF
>TRBJ2-5|TRBD1|NA|TRBV9
TGTGCCAGCAGCCAGGGGGCCGGGGAGACCCAGTACTTC
CASSQGAGETQYF
>TRBJ2-5|TRBD2|NA|TRBV7-9
TGTGCCAGCTTTGAAGCGGGAGGGATGGCGGAGACCCAGTACTTC
CASFEAGGMAETQYF
>TRBJ1-3|NA|NA|TRBV6-1
TGTGCCAGCAGTGAACACCGAAGCGCTGGAAACACCATATATTTT
CASSEHRSAGNTIYF
>TRBJ2-5|TRBD2|NA|TRBV9
TGTGCCAGCAGCCCGGGGAGGAGCGGGAGGGCCGGAGAGACCCAGTACTTC
CASSPGRSGRAGETQYF
>TRBJ2-5|TRBD1|NA|TRBV13
TGTGCCAGCACCTCCTCACAGGGGGCTTGGGAGACCCAGTACTTC
CASTSSQGAWETQYF
>TRBJ1-1|NA|NA|TRBV6-1
TGTGCCAGCAAGTCTTTAGGACTCGGGGACACTGAAGCTTTCTTT
CASKSLGLGDTEAFF
>TRBJ2-3|NA|NA|TRBV6-1
TGTGCCAGCAGGGGAAGGGGAACGGGCACAGATACGCAGTATTTT
CASRGRGTGTDTQYF
>TRBJ1-2|NA|NA|TRBV28
TGTGCCAGCAACGTACAGGGAGCTAACTATGGCTACACCTTC
CASNVQGANYGYTF
>TRBJ2-3|TRBD2|NA|TRBV9
TGTGCCAGCAGCGTAACTAGCGGGAGAGGAGATACGCAGTATTTT
CASSVTSGRGDTQYF
>TRBJ2-3|NA|NA|TRBV27
TGTGCCAGCAGTCCCTCGCCCAGTCAAAGCACAGATACGCAGTATTTT
CASSPSPSQSTDTQYF
>TRBJ2-7|TRBD1|NA|TRBV11-2
TGTGCCAGCAGCTCCCCTCGGGACAGGGCCCCCTACGAGCAGTACTTC
CASSSPRDRAPYEQYF
>TRBJ1-1|NA|few|TRBV21-1
TGTGCCAGCATGCAAGGACAGTTTACTGAAGCTTTCTTT
CASMQGQFTEAFF